The 20 T cell receptor beta chains reported below all come from one sample, sequenced in a study of CD8+ T cells in alopecia areata. Sequencing used cDNA as its template, made by extracting RNA and reverse transcribing it. The repertoire was sequenced with immunoSEQ multiplex PCR; TCRdb's copy has only in-frame clones and lacks some. Among almost 250,000 clones, roughly two thirds were seen once, and the ten largest hold more than 0.95%. Sequenced here: CD4+ T cells sorted from blood, sampled at week 0. The receptors originated from a human donor with alopecia areata.

V usage is TRBV12-5 and J usage is TRBJ1-6, with D perhaps TRBD1 (5 bases). CDR1 LGHNT and CDR2 FRNRAP come from the germline V gene. The CDR3 has 13 amino acids. V was pared by 6 bases and J by 6 bases, with 9 bases between. Here the CDR3 reads CASGGDVNSPLHF. Here the CDR3 DNA reads TGTGCTAGTGGAGGGGACGTTAATTCACCCCTCCACTTT.

V and J are TRBV29-1 and TRBJ2-3; possible D gene TRBD1, 7 bases. The CDR3 is made up of 13 amino acids. Germline V gene lookup returns CDR1 SQVTM and CDR2 ANQGSEA. V lost 3 bases and J 6 bases, leaving 13 bases between the germline ends. The CDR3 protein is CSVEEGAADTQYF. In nucleotides, the CDR3 is TGCAGCGTTGAGGAGGGGGCGGCGGATACGCAGTATTTT.

CDR3 bases: TGTGCCAGCAGCTCTACGGGGAGCCAGGGGGAGACCCAGTACTTC. It encodes CASSSTGSQGETQYF. This sequence joins TRBV9 and TRBJ2-5; perhaps TRBD1 as D (6 bases). CDR1 and CDR2 (germline): SGDLS, YYNGEE. The CDR3 is 15 amino acids. V lost 4 bases and J 5 bases, leaving 18 bases between the germline ends.

The chain uses TRBV5-1 and TRBJ1-5, with a possible D match to TRBD1 (5 bases). The CDR3 length is 13 residues. V was cut by 1 base and J by 5 bases, with 7 bases left in between. Germline loops: CDR1 SGHRS, CDR2 YFSETQ. Here the CDR3 DNA reads TGCGCCAGCAGCTTGATAGGGGATCAGCCCCAGCATTTT. Translated, it gives CASSLIGDQPQHF. Full variable domain (outside the CDR3, taken from reference TRBV5-1 and TRBJ1-5): KAGVTQTPRYLIKTRGQQVTLSCSPISGHRSVSWYQQTPGQGLQFLFEYFSETQRNKGNFPGRFSGRQFSNSRSEMNVSTLELGDSALYLCASSLIGDQPQHFGDGTRLSIL.

The chain recombines TRBV29-1 with TRBJ2-2, with no clear D. V dropped 1 base and J dropped 3 bases, with 9 bases sitting between them. Germline V gene lookup returns CDR1 SQVTM and CDR2 ANQGSEA. The CDR3 length is 14 residues. The CDR3 DNA sequence: TGCAGCGTTGAAGTTTATGGGGACACCGGGGAGCTGTTTTTT. As protein: CSVEVYGDTGELFF.

This clone was seen just once. V gene TRBV7-9 combines with J gene TRBJ2-6; D gene ambiguous. V lost 4 bases and J lost 2, with 9 bases in between. The CDR3 runs to 15 residues. Germline assignment: CDR1 SEHNR and CDR2 FQNEAQ (reference sequence). The DNA for the CDR3 is TGTGCCAGCAGCTCATGGGAAGCTGGGGCCAACGTCCTGACTTTC. This codes for CASSSWEAGANVLTF.

This chain uses TRBV30 with TRBJ2-3; 11 nucleotides match TRBD1. This CDR3 region has 13 residues. CDR1 and CDR2 (germline): GTSNPN, SVGIG (reference sequence). Losses at the gene ends were 3 bases for V and 5 bases for J; bases not matched to a gene: 1. The CDR3 region is CAWRGQGEDTQYF. CDR3 nucleotide sequence: TGTGCCTGGAGGGGACAGGGGGAAGATACGCAGTATTTT.

V gene TRBV7-2 combines with J gene TRBJ2-6; 8 nucleotides agree with TRBD2. Germline CDR1 is SGHTA and CDR2 is FQGNSA. J was trimmed by 6 bases and V by 5 bases; bases with no gene match: 6. This CDR3 region has 15 residues. As DNA, the CDR3 is TGTGCCAGCAGCACGGGGGGGACTACGGCCAACGTCCTGACTTTC. Amino acids: CASSTGGTTANVLTF.

The table lists this clone with a few counts. This chain connects TRBV5-1 to TRBJ1-1; 7 bases fit TRBD1. CDR1 and CDR2 from the germline V gene are SGHRS and YFSETQ. The trim removed 4 bases at V and 4 bases at J, leaving 10 bases unmatched. The CDR3 length is 15 residues. CDR3 bases: TGCGCCAGCAGCGTTACGACAGGGAGGTCCACTGAAGCTTTCTTT. Translation gives CASSVTTGRSTEAFF.

The chain combines TRBV6-5 with TRBJ1-1, with D possibly being TRBD1 (5 bases). There are 13 residues in the CDR3. Germline CDR1 MNHEY, CDR2 SVGAGI. V was shortened by 2 bases and J by 2 bases, with 6 bases between the two germline ends. The CDR3 sequence: CASSYRDNTEAFF. CDR3 DNA sequence: TGTGCCAGCAGTTACAGGGACAACACTGAAGCTTTCTTT.

The chain joins TRBV30 to TRBJ2-2, with 9 bases that match TRBD1. The CDR3 contains 18 residues. CDR1 is GTSNPN and CDR2 is SVGIG in the germline V gene (reference sequence). J gave up 4 bases and V 4 bases, and 16 bases lay outside the gene matches. CDR3 sequence (DNA): TGTGCCTGGAACCGGGACAGGGCGTCTAGCGGAGGCACCGGGGAGCTGTTTTTT. As protein: CAWNRDRASSGGTGELFF. The entire variable domain, with the rest obtained from reference TRBV30 and TRBJ2-2, is as follows: SQTIHQWPATLVQPVGSPLSLECTVEGTSNPNLYWYRQAAGRGLQLLFYSVGIGQISSEVPQNLSASRPQDRQFILSSKKLLLSDSGFYLCAWNRDRASSGGTGELFFGEGSRLTVL.

This rearrangement joins TRBV29-1 to TRBJ1-2; no clear D gene. The CDR3 spans 11 residues. V gave up 3 bases and J gave up 4 bases, with 6 bases separating them. Per the germline V gene, CDR1 is SQVTM and CDR2 is ANQGSEA. Here the CDR3 reads CSVDSGYGYTF. The CDR3 DNA is TGCAGCGTTGACTCCGGCTATGGCTACACCTTC.

The chain links TRBV30 to TRBJ2-7; no definite D call. Germline assignment: CDR1 GTSNPN and CDR2 SVGIG (reference sequence). The V end was cut by 5 bases, the J end by 6 bases, with 17 bases between. The CDR3 spans 13 residues. The CDR3 loop reads CAWGTSLEGEQYF. The CDR3 DNA follows: TGTGCCTGGGGAACGTCTCTAGAAGGCGAGCAGTACTTC.

V usage is TRBV5-1 and J usage is TRBJ2-7, with D uncertain. This CDR3 has 14 residues. In germline, CDR1 is SGHRS, CDR2 YFSETQ. V lost 0 bases to trimming and J lost 2 bases, with 9 bases between them. The CDR3 nucleotides are TGCGCCAGCAGCTTGGCCGCTGACACCTACGAGCAGTACTTC. It encodes CASSLAADTYEQYF.

The J gene is TRBJ1-5, the V gene TRBV11-2; D is uncertain. This CDR3 has 14 residues. Looked up from germline, CDR1 is SGHAT and CDR2 is FQNNGV. V was clipped by 2 bases and J by 2 bases, with 7 bases between them. CDR3 residues: CASSLSGGNQPQHF. Here the CDR3 DNA reads TGTGCCAGCAGCTTAAGTGGGGGCAATCAGCCCCAGCATTTT. Variable domain in full (rest from reference TRBV11-2 and TRBJ1-5): EAGVAQSPRYKIIEKRQSVAFWCNPISGHATLYWYQQILGQGPKLLIQFQNNGVVDDSQLPKDRFSAERLKGVDSTLKIQPAKLEDSAVYLCASSLSGGNQPQHFGDGTRLSIL.

The chain recombines TRBV6-6 with TRBJ2-1, with TRBD2 identical over 11 bases. V was pared by 8 bases and J by 9 bases, with 9 bases of the junction left unmatched. This CDR3 is 14 amino acids long. Germline V gene sequence: CDR1 MNHNY, CDR2 SVGAGI (reference sequence). CDR3 amino acids: CASLRASGGSEQFF. CDR3 bases: TGTGCCAGCCTGAGGGCTAGCGGGGGGTCTGAGCAGTTCTTC.

The chain is built from TRBV2 and TRBJ2-6; D is ambiguous. Trimming took 9 bases from V and 2 from J, leaving 11 bases between them. This CDR3 has 14 amino acids. Germline CDR1 reads SNHLY; CDR2 reads FYNNEI. The CDR3 protein is CARAFPAGANVLTF. The DNA of the CDR3 is TGTGCCAGGGCCTTCCCGGCTGGGGCCAACGTCCTGACTTTC.

The chain combines TRBV6-5 with TRBJ2-7; 7 nucleotides match TRBD1. Germline V gene lookup returns CDR1 MNHEY and CDR2 SVGAGI. V was clipped by 10 bases and J by 2 bases; unmatched bases: 8. The CDR3 extends over 13 amino acids. In DNA, the CDR3 is TGTGCCACCGTAGGGGACAGTGCCTACGAGCAGTACTTC. Protein product: CATVGDSAYEQYF.

The chain is built from TRBV5-1 and TRBJ2-4; D uncertain. The CDR3 has 13 amino acids. Germline lookup yields CDR1 SGHRS and CDR2 YFSETQ. Between the trimmed V and J ends, which lost 3 bases and 3 bases, there was a span of 7 bases. DNA of the CDR3: TGCGCCAGCAGCTCGCCACACAAAAACATTCAGTACTTC. Translated, it gives CASSSPHKNIQYF.

The chain combines TRBV29-1 with TRBJ2-1, with D unclear. This CDR3 region has 12 residues. The ends were cut back, 2 bases at V and 2 bases at J, with 4 bases in the middle. The germline CDR1 and CDR2 sequences are SQVTM and ANQGSEA. The CDR3 spells CSVELTYNEQFF. The CDR3 DNA reads as TGCAGCGTTGAACTGACCTACAATGAGCAGTTCTTC.